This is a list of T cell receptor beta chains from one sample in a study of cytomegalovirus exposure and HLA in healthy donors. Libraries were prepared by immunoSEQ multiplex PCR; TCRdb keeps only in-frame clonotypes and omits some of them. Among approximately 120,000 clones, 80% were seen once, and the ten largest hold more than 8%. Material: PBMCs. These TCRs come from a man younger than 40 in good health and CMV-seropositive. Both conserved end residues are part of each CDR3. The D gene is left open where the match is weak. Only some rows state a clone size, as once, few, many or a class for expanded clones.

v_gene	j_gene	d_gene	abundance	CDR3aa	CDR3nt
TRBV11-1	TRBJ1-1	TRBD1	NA	CASSSSGQGTAFF	TGTGCCAGCAGCTCCTCGGGACAGGGAACAGCTTTCTTT
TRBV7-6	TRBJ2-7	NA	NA	CASSFEVAGYEQYF	TGTGCCAGCAGCTTCGAGGTGGCGGGCTACGAGCAGTACTTC
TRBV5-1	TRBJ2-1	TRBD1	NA	CASSSGQGARNEQFF	TGCGCCAGCAGCTCGGGACAGGGGGCGCGTAATGAGCAGTTCTTC
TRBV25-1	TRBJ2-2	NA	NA	CASSELNRNTGELFF	TGTGCCAGCAGTGAGCTCAACAGGAACACCGGGGAGCTGTTTTTT
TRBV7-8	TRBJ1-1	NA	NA	CASSSTGLEAFF	TGTGCCAGCAGCTCCACAGGTTTGGAAGCTTTCTTT
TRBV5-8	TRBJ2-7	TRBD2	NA	CASSLGVWTSGGAEYEQYF	TGTGCCAGCAGCTTAGGGGTTTGGACTAGCGGGGGGGCTGAGTACGAGCAGTACTTC
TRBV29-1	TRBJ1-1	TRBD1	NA	CSVGNDRGRTEAFF	TGCAGCGTTGGAAATGACAGGGGAAGGACTGAAGCTTTCTTT
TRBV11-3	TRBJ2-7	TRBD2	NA	CASSLGGTSDYEQYF	TGTGCCAGCAGCTTAGGGGGGACTAGCGACTACGAGCAGTACTTC
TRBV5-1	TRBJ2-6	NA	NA	CASSPTGSGANVLTF	TGCGCCAGCAGCCCGACGGGCTCTGGGGCCAACGTCCTGACTTTC
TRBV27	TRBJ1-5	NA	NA	CASSLRGEGRQPQHF	TGTGCCAGCAGTTTGCGTGGAGAGGGCAGGCAGCCCCAGCATTTT
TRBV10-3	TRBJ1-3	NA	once	CAITNLTVMENTIYF	TGTGCCATCACCAACCTAACAGTGATGGAAAACACCATATATTTT
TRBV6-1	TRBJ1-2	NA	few	CASSEEGGAGYGYTF	TGTGCCAGCAGTGAAGAAGGGGGGGCGGGCTATGGCTACACCTTC
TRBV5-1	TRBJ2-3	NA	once	CASSLGRGGDTQYF	TGCGCCAGCAGCTTGGGACGGGGTGGAGATACGCAGTATTTT
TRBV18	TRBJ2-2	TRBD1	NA	CASSPSTGPGELFF	TGTGCCAGCTCACCTTCGACAGGGCCCGGGGAGCTGTTTTTT
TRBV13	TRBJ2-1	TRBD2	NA	CASRWTSGGNNEQFF	TGTGCCAGCAGATGGACTAGCGGGGGGAACAATGAGCAGTTCTTC
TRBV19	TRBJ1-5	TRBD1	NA	CASSIQQGPNQPQHF	TGTGCCAGTAGTATACAACAGGGGCCGAATCAGCCCCAGCATTTT
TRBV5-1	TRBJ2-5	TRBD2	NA	CASSRWGGDLQETQYF	TGCGCCAGCAGCCGTTGGGGGGGGGACTTACAAGAGACCCAGTACTTC
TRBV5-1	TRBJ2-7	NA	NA	CASSSDDRPAYEQYF	TGCGCCAGCAGCTCTGATGACAGACCAGCCTACGAGCAGTACTTC
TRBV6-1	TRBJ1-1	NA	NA	CASSGGDNTEAFF	TGTGCCAGCAGTGGGGGGGACAACACTGAAGCTTTCTTT
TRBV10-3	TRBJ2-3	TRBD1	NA	CAISGGQGSTDTQYF	TGTGCCATCAGTGGGGGACAGGGGAGCACAGATACGCAGTATTTT
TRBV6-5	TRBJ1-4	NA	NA	CASSWALATNEKLFF	TGTGCCAGCAGTTGGGCCCTTGCAACTAATGAAAAACTGTTTTTT
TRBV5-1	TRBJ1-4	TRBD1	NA	CASSLGQALTNEKLFF	TGCGCCAGCAGCCTTGGACAGGCGCTGACTAATGAAAAACTGTTTTTT
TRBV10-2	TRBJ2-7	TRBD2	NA	CASMNSGYEQYF	TGCGCCAGCATGAATAGCGGGTACGAGCAGTACTTC
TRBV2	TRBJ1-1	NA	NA	CASGETGANTEAFF	TGTGCCAGCGGGGAGACAGGAGCGAACACTGAAGCTTTCTTT
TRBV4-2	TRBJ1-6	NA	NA	CASSQDLGSSYNSPLHF	TGTGCCAGCAGCCAAGATCTCGGGAGCTCCTATAATTCACCCCTCCACTTT
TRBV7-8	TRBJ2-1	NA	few	CASSLVMAGFYNEQFF	TGTGCCAGCAGCTTAGTCATGGCGGGATTTTACAATGAGCAGTTCTTC
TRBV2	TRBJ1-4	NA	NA	CASNAARANEKLFF	TGTGCCAGCAATGCAGCCAGGGCTAATGAAAAACTGTTTTTT
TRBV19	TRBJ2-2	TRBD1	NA	CASTYGTGGTGELFF	TGTGCCAGTACGTACGGGACAGGGGGCACCGGGGAGCTGTTTTTT
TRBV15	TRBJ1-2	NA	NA	CATSRATDRNGYTF	TGTGCCACCAGCAGAGCCACTGACAGAAATGGCTACACCTTC
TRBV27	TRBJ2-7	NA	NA	CASGWISSYEQYF	TGTGCCAGTGGATGGATTAGCTCCTACGAGCAGTACTTC
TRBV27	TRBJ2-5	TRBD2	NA	CASSFLAGGLNQETQYF	TGTGCCAGCAGTTTTCTAGCGGGGGGCCTAAACCAAGAGACCCAGTACTTC
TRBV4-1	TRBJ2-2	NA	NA	CASSPVAGATVGELFF	TGCGCCAGCAGCCCCGTGGCGGGGGCAACTGTCGGGGAGCTGTTTTTT
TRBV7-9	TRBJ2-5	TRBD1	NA	CASSPTLTWPGGQETQYF	TGTGCCAGCAGCCCAACGCTCACGTGGCCAGGGGGTCAAGAGACCCAGTACTTC
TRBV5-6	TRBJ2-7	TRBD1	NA	CASSGQGGTWGEQYF	TGTGCCAGCAGTGGACAGGGTGGGACTTGGGGCGAGCAGTACTTC
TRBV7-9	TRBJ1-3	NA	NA	CASSSLPRDTSGNTIYF	TGTGCCAGCAGCTCCTTACCCCGGGACACCTCTGGAAACACCATATATTTT
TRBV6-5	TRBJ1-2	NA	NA	CASSPTLQDYGYTF	TGTGCCAGCAGCCCAACCCTACAGGACTATGGCTACACCTTC
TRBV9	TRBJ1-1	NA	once	CASSVVYSGGTEAFF	TGTGCCAGCAGCGTAGTTTATTCCGGGGGAACTGAAGCTTTCTTT